This entry lists 27 T cell receptor beta chains sequenced from one sample in a study of cytomegalovirus exposure and HLA in healthy donors (TCRdb year 2017). Libraries came from the immunoSEQ multiplex PCR assay. A mixture of 60 forward primers for TCR Vbeta segments and 13 reverse primers for TCR Jbeta segments was used in the multiplex PCR. Here the immuneACCESS table is served through TCRdb, limited to in-frame sequences with V and J called. Missing clones are a known gap in these copies; in checked studies unresolved V genes cover under half, and the rest lacks a known reason. In all, the sample holds 200,000 or so clones, and about 83% of those were seen once. Of the sample, 5% to 6% is held by the ten largest clones. The sample was PBMCs. The receptors derive from a young woman in good health and CMV-seropositive.

This sequence joins TRBV18 and TRBJ1-2; a possible D gene is TRBD1 (5 bases). Trimming removed 6 bases from V and 2 bases from J, with 19 bases in between. CDR1 is KGHSH and CDR2 is LQKENI in the germline V gene. CDR3 length equals 16 residues. This CDR3 is CASSRASRASNYGYTF. In nucleotides, the CDR3 is TGTGCCAGCTCGCGAGCCAGCAGGGCTTCCAACTATGGCTACACCTTC.

The rearrangement links TRBV27 to TRBJ1-1; possible D gene TRBD1, 5 bases. The germline CDR1 and CDR2 sequences are MNHEY and SMNVEV (reference sequence). The CDR3 has 14 amino acids. V gave up 8 bases and J gave up 3 bases, with 16 bases separating them. As DNA, the CDR3 is TGTGCCAGCGGGGGGGAGAGGGGAGACACTGAAGCTTTCTTT. Its protein is CASGGERGDTEAFF.

The CDR3 region is CASSQRKARGGVDEQYF. CDR3 bases: TGCGCCAGCAGCCAACGGAAGGCGAGAGGGGGGGTCGACGAGCAGTACTTC. This chain connects TRBV4-1 to TRBJ2-5, with D tentatively TRBD2 (7 bases). TRBJ2-7 explains the end of the DNA better; the J call may be wrong. This CDR3 region has 17 residues. Looked up from germline, CDR1 is MGHRA and CDR2 is YSYEKL.

This clone has just one count. The chain employs TRBV27 and TRBJ1-2; 8 bases agree with TRBD1. Trimming cost V 2 bases and J 8 bases; bases outside gene matches: 13. This CDR3 has 16 residues. Germline V gives CDR1 MNHEY, CDR2 SMNVEV (reference sequence). For the CDR3, the DNA is TGTGCCAGCAGTTTAAGTGCGACAGGGGTTATATGGGGCTACACCTTC. Translating it yields CASSLSATGVIWGYTF.

This rearrangement joins TRBV5-4 to TRBJ2-3; 7 positions match TRBD1. Germline V gene sequence: CDR1 SGHNT, CDR2 YYREEE (reference sequence). Trimming took 4 bases from V and 3 from J; bases not matched to a gene: 8. The CDR3 length is 15 residues. CDR3 sequence: CASSTGQVVTDTQYF. Written as DNA, the CDR3 is TGTGCCAGCAGCACCGGACAGGTCGTTACAGATACGCAGTATTTT.

This sequence joins TRBV4-1 and TRBJ2-7, with D possibly matching TRBD1 (7 bases). This CDR3 contains 16 residues. Trimming took 1 base from V and 0 from J, leaving 13 bases between them. CDR1 and CDR2 from the germline V gene are MGHRA and YSYEKL. The CDR3 loop reads CASSQGGTAGSYEQYF. In DNA form, the CDR3 reads TGCGCCAGCAGCCAAGGCGGGACAGCGGGCTCCTACGAGCAGTACTTC.

This clone was counted only a few times. CDR3 residues: CASSARTGRTLLYEQYF. CDR3 DNA sequence: TGTGCCAGCAGTGCCCGGACAGGGAGGACCTTACTCTACGAGCAGTACTTC. This sequence joins TRBV6-1 and TRBJ2-7; 8 bases fit TRBD1. Unmatched junction bases numbered 14, after V lost 4 bases and J lost 3 bases. Germline V gene sequence: CDR1 MNHNS, CDR2 SASEGT. The CDR3 is made up of 17 amino acids.

This clone occurred a few times. The chain has TRBV7-8 and TRBJ2-1; 7 bases align to TRBD2. The CDR3 is 16 amino acids. Germline V gene data show CDR1 as SGHVS and CDR2 as FQNEAQ. The V segment lost 1 base and the J segment 6 bases; nucleotides outside the gene matches: 9. CDR3 nucleotide sequence: TGTGCCAGCAGCTTAGTCCGTCTAGCGGACCGCAATGAGCAGTTCTTC. This codes for CASSLVRLADRNEQFF.

This chain links TRBV6-5 with TRBJ2-2, with D tentatively TRBD2 (5 bases). Germline V gene data show CDR1 as MNHEY and CDR2 as SVGAGI. V gave up 6 bases and J gave up 5 bases, with 13 bases separating them. This CDR3 spans 14 amino acids. The CDR3 DNA is TGTGCCAGCAGCCACGGGATTTCAACCGGGGAGCTGTTTTTT. The encoded protein is CASSHGISTGELFF.

The chain links TRBV5-1 to TRBJ2-7; possibly TRBD1 for D (6 bases). This CDR3 spans 13 amino acids. V was pared by 0 bases and J by 8 bases, with 12 bases between. CDR1 SGHRS and CDR2 YFSETQ come from the germline V gene. The CDR3 sequence is CASSLGTAEKQYF. The CDR3 DNA reads as TGCGCCAGCAGCTTGGGGACAGCTGAAAAGCAGTACTTC.

This clone was seen a single time. This chain connects TRBV10-3 to TRBJ1-1, with TRBD1 identical over 7 bases. The V and J ends lost 6 bases and 0 bases, in that order; junction bases with no gene match: 7. The CDR3 runs 15 residues. Germline V lookup: CDR1 ENHRY, CDR2 SYGVKD. CDR3 sequence: CAIRSDRALNTEAFF. As DNA, the CDR3 is TGTGCCATCAGATCCGACAGGGCTTTGAACACTGAAGCTTTCTTT.

The chain combines TRBV11-2 with TRBJ2-2; 7 bases are shared with TRBD2. Germline values: CDR1 SGHAT, CDR2 FQNNGV. The CDR3 has 15 amino acids. Trimming removed 5 bases from V and 3 bases from J; junction bases left unmatched: 6. Here the CDR3 DNA reads TGTGCCAGCAGCCTCGGGACTACCTACACCGGGGAGCTGTTTTTT. It codes for CASSLGTTYTGELFF.

J is TRBJ2-5 and V is TRBV13; D is possibly TRBD2 (7 bases). There are 16 residues in the CDR3. Trimming shortened V by 4 bases and J by 5 bases, and 20 bases separated the two germline ends. Looked up from germline, CDR1 is PRHDT and CDR2 is FYEKMQ (reference sequence). CDR3 nucleotide sequence: TGTGCCAGCAGCTCCTCCTCGTGGGGGGGCCGGGAGACCCAGTACTTC. This gives the protein CASSSSSWGGRETQYF.

This chain joins TRBV6-5 and TRBJ1-5; D is ambiguous. The germline V gene has CDR1 MNHEY and CDR2 SVGAGI. Trimming took off 5 bases at V and 7 bases at J, with 18 bases between the two ends. The CDR3 runs to 15 residues. CDR3 nucleotides: TGTGCCAGCAGTAAGAAGTGGGGAACGGGGCAGCCCCAGCATTTT. Translating gives CASSKKWGTGQPQHF.

The chain couples TRBV5-4 to TRBJ2-3; a possible D gene is TRBD1 (5 bases). This CDR3 is built from 16 residues. Germline V CDR1 and CDR2: SGHNT, YYREEE (reference sequence). V was pared by 3 bases and J by 0 bases, with 14 bases between. CDR3 residues: CASSYRNPFSTDTQYF. As DNA, the CDR3 is TGTGCCAGCAGCTACAGGAACCCCTTTAGCACAGATACGCAGTATTTT.

The chain couples TRBV2 to TRBJ2-2, with D possibly being TRBD2 (6 bases). The V gene's germline CDR1 is SNHLY and CDR2 FYNNEI. Trimming pared 6 bases from V and 1 base from J, leaving 12 bases between. CDR3 size: 15 residues. CDR3 sequence: CASSRGSGNTGELFF. In nucleotides, the CDR3 is TGTGCCAGCAGCCGGGGTAGCGGGAACACCGGGGAGCTGTTTTTT.

This clone was detected only once. This rearrangement joins TRBV10-2 to TRBJ1-2, with 9 nucleotides matching TRBD1. J gave up 3 bases and V 6 bases, and 11 bases lay outside the gene matches. The germline V gene has CDR1 WSHSY and CDR2 SAAADI. The CDR3 contains 16 residues. The CDR3 loop reads CASSLGQGISDYGYTF. The DNA for the CDR3 is TGCGCCAGCAGCCTCGGACAGGGGATCTCAGACTATGGCTACACCTTC.

The V call is TRBV29-1, the J call TRBJ1-2; no clear D gene. Trimming pared 6 bases from V and 2 bases from J, leaving 16 bases between. CDR1 and CDR2 (germline): SQVTM, ANQGSEA. This CDR3 spans 14 amino acids. CDR3 coding DNA: TGCAGCGTAATTGGGCCTATTGGGAACTATGGCTACACCTTC. Protein: CSVIGPIGNYGYTF.

Regarding this clone: A read error may account for a junction end that differs from germline. This chain connects TRBV6-5 to TRBJ2-3; 7 nucleotides agree with TRBD2. Germline CDR1 is MNHEY and CDR2 is SVGAGI. CDR3 size: 14 residues. CDR3 sequence: CAGSYAGGTDTQYF. CDR3 coding DNA: TGTGCCGGCAGTTATGCGGGGGGCACAGATACGCAGTATTTT.

The chain uses TRBV19 and TRBJ2-1; 8 bases match TRBD1. After removal of 6 bases from V and 1 base from J, the junction contained 5 bases not matched to a gene. The CDR3 covers 15 residues. CDR1 is LNHDA, CDR2 SQIVND, per germline (reference sequence). CDR3 nucleotides: TGTGCCAGTAGCTCCCAGGGGGCATCCTACAATGAGCAGTTCTTC. This encodes CASSSQGASYNEQFF. Based on the CDR3 plus reference TRBV19 and TRBJ2-1, the full variable domain is DGGITQSPKYLFRKEGQNVTLSCEQNLNHDAMYWYRQDPGQGLRLIYYSQIVNDFQKGDIAEGYSVSREKKESFPLTVTSAQKNPTAFYLCASSSQGASYNEQFFGPGTRLTVL.

This chain connects TRBV19 to TRBJ1-5; perhaps TRBD1 as D (6 bases). Germline CDR1 is LNHDA and CDR2 is SQIVND (reference sequence). The CDR3 loop spans 14 amino acids. V gave up 5 bases and J gave up 5 bases, with 13 bases separating them. CDR3 loop: CASSPYQGHQPQHF. DNA of the CDR3: TGTGCCAGTAGTCCCTATCAGGGGCATCAGCCCCAGCATTTT.

This clone was observed a single time. The chain combines TRBV9 with TRBJ2-3; the match to TRBD2 covers 7 bases. V lost 2 bases and J lost 0; bases outside the gene matches: 3. Germline V gene data show CDR1 as SGDLS and CDR2 as YYNGEE. The length of the CDR3 is 15 residues. The CDR3 region is CASSVSGWSTDTQYF. CDR3 coding DNA: TGTGCCAGCAGCGTTAGCGGGTGGAGCACAGATACGCAGTATTTT.

The J gene is TRBJ1-3, the V gene TRBV7-2; tentative D call: TRBD1 (6 bases). V was clipped by 3 bases and J by 7 bases, with 10 bases between them. This CDR3 spans 13 amino acids. The germline V gene encodes CDR1 SGHTA and CDR2 FQGNSA. The CDR3 DNA is TGTGCCAGCAGCTTCTCAGGGGCCAACACCATATATTTT. Translated, it gives CASSFSGANTIYF.

The chain has TRBV2 and TRBJ1-4; D may be TRBD1 (5 bases). Germline V CDR1 and CDR2: SNHLY, FYNNEI. This CDR3 is 14 amino acids long. Trimming shortened V by 6 bases and J by 5 bases, and 13 bases separated the two germline ends. The CDR3 protein is CASSRTNENEKLFF. CDR3 DNA: TGTGCCAGCAGCCGGACAAACGAGAATGAAAAACTGTTTTTT.

The rearrangement joins TRBV7-9 to TRBJ2-1; TRBD2 aligns across 9 bases. The V gene's germline CDR1 is SEHNR and CDR2 FQNEAQ (reference sequence). CDR3 length: 15 amino acids. V shed 5 bases, J shed 6 bases, and the junction held 8 bases outside the gene matches. CDR3 region: CASSPLAGTGNEQFF. In DNA form, the CDR3 reads TGTGCCAGCAGCCCCCTAGCGGGGACTGGCAATGAGCAGTTCTTC.

The chain carries TRBV5-4 and TRBJ1-1; D may be TRBD1 (6 bases). The V gene lost 2 bases and the J gene lost 3 bases, with 20 bases spanning the gap. Germline CDR1 reads SGHNT; CDR2 reads YYREEE (reference sequence). CDR3 length: 17 amino acids. The CDR3 reads CASSFGRGAPTYTEAFF. CDR3 in DNA: TGTGCCAGCAGCTTCGGCAGGGGAGCCCCGACGTACACTGAAGCTTTCTTT.

The rearrangement joins TRBV5-1 to TRBJ1-1, with a weak D call TRBD1 (6 bases). Germline V lookup: CDR1 SGHRS, CDR2 YFSETQ. Trimming cost V 1 base and J 0 bases, with 19 bases left between them. The CDR3 runs 18 residues. DNA of the CDR3: TGCGCCAGCAGCTTGCGGGCGTCCGGGGGGCTTATGAACACTGAAGCTTTCTTT. This gives the protein CASSLRASGGLMNTEAFF.